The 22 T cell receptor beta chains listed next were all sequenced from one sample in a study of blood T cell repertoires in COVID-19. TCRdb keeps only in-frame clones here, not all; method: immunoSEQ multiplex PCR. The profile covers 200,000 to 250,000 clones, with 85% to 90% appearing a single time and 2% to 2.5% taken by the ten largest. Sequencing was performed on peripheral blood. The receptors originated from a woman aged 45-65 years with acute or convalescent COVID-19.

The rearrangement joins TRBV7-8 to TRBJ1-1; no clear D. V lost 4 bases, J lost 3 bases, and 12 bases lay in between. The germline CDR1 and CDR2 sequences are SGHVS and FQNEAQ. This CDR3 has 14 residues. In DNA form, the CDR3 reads TGTGCCAGCAGCTCGAGGATTCGGGACACTGAAGCTTTCTTT. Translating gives CASSSRIRDTEAFF.

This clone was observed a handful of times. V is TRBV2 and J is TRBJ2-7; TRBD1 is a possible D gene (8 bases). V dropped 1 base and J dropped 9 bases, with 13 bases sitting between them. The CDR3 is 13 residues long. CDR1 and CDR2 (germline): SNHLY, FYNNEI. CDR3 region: CASSEENRGGQYF. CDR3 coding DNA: TGTGCCAGCAGTGAAGAAAACAGGGGGGGGCAGTACTTC.

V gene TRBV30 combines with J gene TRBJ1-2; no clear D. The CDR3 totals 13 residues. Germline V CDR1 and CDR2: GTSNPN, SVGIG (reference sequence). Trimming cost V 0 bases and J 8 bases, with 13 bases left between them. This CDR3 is CAWSVLTLTGYTF. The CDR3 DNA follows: TGTGCCTGGAGTGTACTCACCCTCACGGGCTACACCTTC.

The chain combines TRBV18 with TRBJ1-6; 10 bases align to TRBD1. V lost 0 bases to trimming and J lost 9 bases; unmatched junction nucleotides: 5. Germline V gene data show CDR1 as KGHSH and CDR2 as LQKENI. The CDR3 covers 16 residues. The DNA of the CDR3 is TGTGCCAGCTCACCACCGTCCGGGACAGGGGTTTCACCCCTCCACTTT. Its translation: CASSPPSGTGVSPLHF.

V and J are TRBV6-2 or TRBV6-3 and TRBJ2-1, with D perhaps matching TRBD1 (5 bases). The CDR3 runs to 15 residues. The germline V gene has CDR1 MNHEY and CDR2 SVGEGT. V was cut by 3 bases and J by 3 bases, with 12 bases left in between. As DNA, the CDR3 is TGTGCCAGCAGTTATTGGCAGGGTCTCTACAATGAGCAGTTCTTC. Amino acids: CASSYWQGLYNEQFF.

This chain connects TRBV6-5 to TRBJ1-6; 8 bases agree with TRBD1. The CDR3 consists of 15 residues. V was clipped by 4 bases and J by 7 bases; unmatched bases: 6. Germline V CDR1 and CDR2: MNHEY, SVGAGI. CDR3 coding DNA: TGTGCCAGCAGTTCGACAGGGGCTCAAAATTCACCCCTCCACTTT. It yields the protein CASSSTGAQNSPLHF.

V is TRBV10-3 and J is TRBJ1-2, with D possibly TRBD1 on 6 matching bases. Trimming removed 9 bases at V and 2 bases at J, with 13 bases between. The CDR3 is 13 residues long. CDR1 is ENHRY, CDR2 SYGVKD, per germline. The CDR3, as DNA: TGTGCCATACAGGGCGAGGGGAACTATGGCTACACCTTC. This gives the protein CAIQGEGNYGYTF.

This CDR3 reads CASSDLRAGGTYEQYF. CDR3 DNA: TGCGCCAGCAGTGACCTCCGGGCGGGGGGTACCTACGAGCAGTACTTC. The chain uses TRBV10-2 and TRBJ2-7; the match to TRBD2 covers 8 bases. Germline assignment: CDR1 WSHSY and CDR2 SAAADI. Trimming took 3 bases from V and 2 from J; bases not matched to a gene: 9. This CDR3 comprises 16 residues.

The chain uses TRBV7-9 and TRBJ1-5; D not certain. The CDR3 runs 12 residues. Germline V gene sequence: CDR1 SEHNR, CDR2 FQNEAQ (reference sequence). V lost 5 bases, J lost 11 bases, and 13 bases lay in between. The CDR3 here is CASSPSDGTQHF. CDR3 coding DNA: TGTGCCAGCAGCCCTTCGGACGGGACCCAGCATTTT. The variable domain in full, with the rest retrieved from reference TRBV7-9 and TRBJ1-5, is DTGVSQNPRHKITKRGQNVTFRCDPISEHNRLYWYRQTLGQGPEFLTYFQNEAQLEKSRLLSDRFSAERPKGSFSTLEIQRTEQGDSAMYLCASSPSDGTQHFGDGTRLSIL.

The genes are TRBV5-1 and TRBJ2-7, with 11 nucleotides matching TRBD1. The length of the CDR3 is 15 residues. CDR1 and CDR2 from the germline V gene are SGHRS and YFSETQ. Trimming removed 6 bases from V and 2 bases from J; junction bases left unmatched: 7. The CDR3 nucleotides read TGCGCCAGCACCCCCGGACAGGGGGCCACCTACGAGCAGTACTTC. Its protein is CASTPGQGATYEQYF.

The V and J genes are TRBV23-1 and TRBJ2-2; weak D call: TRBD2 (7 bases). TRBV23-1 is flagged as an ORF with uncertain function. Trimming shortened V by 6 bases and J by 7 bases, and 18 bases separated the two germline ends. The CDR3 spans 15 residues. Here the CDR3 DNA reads TGCGCCAGCAGCCTTACGGGGGGCGTGAACGGGGAGCTGTTTTTT. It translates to CASSLTGGVNGELFF.

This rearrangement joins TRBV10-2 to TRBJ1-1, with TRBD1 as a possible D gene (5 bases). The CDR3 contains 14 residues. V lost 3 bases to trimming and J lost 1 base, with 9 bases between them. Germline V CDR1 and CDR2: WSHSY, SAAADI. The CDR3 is CASSEAGENTEAFF. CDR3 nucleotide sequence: TGCGCCAGCAGTGAAGCGGGGGAGAACACTGAAGCTTTCTTT.

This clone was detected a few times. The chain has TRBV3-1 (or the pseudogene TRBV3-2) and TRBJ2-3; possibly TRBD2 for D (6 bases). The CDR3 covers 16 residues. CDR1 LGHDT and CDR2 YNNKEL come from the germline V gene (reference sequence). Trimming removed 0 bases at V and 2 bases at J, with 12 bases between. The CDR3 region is CASSQDGGRLTDTQYF. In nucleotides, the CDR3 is TGTGCCAGCAGCCAAGATGGGGGGAGGCTCACAGATACGCAGTATTTT.

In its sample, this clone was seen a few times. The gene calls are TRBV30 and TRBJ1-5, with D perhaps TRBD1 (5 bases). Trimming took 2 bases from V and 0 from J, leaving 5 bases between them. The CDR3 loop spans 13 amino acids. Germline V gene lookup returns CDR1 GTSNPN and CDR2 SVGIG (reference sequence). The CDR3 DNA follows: TGTGCCTGGAGTCAGGGTAGCAATCAGCCCCAGCATTTT. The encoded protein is CAWSQGSNQPQHF.

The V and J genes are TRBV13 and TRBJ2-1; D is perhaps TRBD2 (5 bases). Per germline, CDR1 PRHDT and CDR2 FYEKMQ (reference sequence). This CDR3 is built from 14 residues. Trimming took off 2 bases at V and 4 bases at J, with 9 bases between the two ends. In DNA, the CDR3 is TGTGCCAGCAGCTTACTAAGGGAGTACAATGAGCAGTTCTTC. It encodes CASSLLREYNEQFF.

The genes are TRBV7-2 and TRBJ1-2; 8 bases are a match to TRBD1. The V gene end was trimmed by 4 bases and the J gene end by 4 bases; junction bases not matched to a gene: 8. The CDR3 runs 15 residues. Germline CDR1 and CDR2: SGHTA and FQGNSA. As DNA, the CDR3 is TGTGCCAGCAGCTCCGCAGGGGGCTTAGTCTATGGCTACACCTTC. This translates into CASSSAGGLVYGYTF.

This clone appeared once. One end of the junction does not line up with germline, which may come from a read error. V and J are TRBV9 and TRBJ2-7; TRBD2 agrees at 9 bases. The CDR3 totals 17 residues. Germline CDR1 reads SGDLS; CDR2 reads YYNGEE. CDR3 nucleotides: TGTGTCAGCAGCGTAGGTGCTAGCGGGACTCTTTTCTACGAGCAGTACTTC. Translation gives CVSSVGASGTLFYEQYF.

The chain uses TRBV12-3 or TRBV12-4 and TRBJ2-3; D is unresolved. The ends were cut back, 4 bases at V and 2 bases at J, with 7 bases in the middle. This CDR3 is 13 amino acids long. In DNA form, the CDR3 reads TGTGCCAGCAGTTCACTCGACACAGATACGCAGTATTTT. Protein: CASSSLDTDTQYF.

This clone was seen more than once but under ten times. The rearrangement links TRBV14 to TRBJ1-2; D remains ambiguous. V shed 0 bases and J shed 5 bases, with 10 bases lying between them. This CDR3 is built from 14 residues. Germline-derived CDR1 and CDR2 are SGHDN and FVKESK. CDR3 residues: CASSQDAGRYGYTF. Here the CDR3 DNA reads TGTGCCAGCAGCCAAGATGCGGGGAGGTATGGCTACACCTTC.

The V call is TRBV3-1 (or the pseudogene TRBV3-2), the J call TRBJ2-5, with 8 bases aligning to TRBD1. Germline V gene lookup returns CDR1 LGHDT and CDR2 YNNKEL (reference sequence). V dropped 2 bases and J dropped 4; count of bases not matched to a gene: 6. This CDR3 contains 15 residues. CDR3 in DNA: TGTGCCAGCAGCCAACAGAGGACAGGGCCAGAGACCCAGTACTTC. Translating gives CASSQQRTGPETQYF.

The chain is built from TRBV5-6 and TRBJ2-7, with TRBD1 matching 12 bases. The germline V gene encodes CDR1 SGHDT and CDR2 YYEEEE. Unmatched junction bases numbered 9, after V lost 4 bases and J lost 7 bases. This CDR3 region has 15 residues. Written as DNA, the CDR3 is TGTGCCAGCAGCAATCGGGACAGGGGGCAGCGAGAGCAGTACTTC. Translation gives CASSNRDRGQREQYF.

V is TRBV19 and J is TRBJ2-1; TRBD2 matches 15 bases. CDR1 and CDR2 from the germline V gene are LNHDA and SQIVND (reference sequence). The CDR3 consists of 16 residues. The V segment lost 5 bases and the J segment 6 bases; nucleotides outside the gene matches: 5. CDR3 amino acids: CASSWTSGGAGNEQFF. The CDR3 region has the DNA TGTGCCAGTAGTTGGACTAGCGGGGGGGCCGGCAATGAGCAGTTCTTC.